The entry below describes one TCR beta chain. The antigen remains undetermined. The data were taken from a study of Ad26.COV2.S vaccination and SARS-CoV-2 variants. Repertoires were generated with immunoSEQ multiplex PCR, while TCRdb's copy carries only in-frame clones and drops some. Of 300,000 to 400,000 clones detected, approximately 90% appear once; the ten largest clones hold around 5.3%. As for treatment: 15 to 20 received Ad26.COV2.S at low or high dose, single or two shots; 5 received placebo; per-sample allocation not given. Following the first vaccine or placebo injection, samples were taken on day 63. Whole-study results and caveats: The study found similar non-spike TCR breadth in vaccine and placebo recipients.

V was pared by 4 bases and J by 1 base, with 16 bases between. CDR1 and CDR2 (germline): LNHDA, SQIVND (reference sequence). CDR3 length: 16 amino acids. The TCR comes from a person aged 18-60 years who received the Ad26.COV2.S COVID-19 vaccine or a placebo. The sequenced sample was peripheral blood, obtained in a trial of Ad26.COV2.S vaccine versus placebo. The chain employs TRBV19 and TRBJ1-2; D is unresolved. Written as DNA, the CDR3 is TGTGCCAGTAGTAGACAAGCCAGTACTTTTAACTATGGCTACACCTTC. Its translation: CASSRQASTFNYGYTF.